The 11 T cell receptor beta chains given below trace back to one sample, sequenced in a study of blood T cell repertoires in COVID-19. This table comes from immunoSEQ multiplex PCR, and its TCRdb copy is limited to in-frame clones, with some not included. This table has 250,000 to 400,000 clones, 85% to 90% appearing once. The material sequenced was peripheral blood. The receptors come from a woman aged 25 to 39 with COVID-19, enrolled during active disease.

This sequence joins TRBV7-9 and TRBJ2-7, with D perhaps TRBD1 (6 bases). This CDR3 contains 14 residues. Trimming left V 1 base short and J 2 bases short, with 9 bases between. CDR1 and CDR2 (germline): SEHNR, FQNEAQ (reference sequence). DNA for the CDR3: TGTGCCAGCAGCTTAGGAGGGACAACCTACGAGCAGTACTTC. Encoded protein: CASSLGGTTYEQYF.

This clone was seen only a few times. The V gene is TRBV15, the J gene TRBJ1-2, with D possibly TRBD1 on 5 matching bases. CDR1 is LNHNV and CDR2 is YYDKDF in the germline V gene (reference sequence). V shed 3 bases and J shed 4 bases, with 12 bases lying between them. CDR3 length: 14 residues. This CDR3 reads CATSSRQLTYGYTF. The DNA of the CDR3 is TGTGCCACCAGCAGCCGACAGCTCACCTATGGCTACACCTTC.

CDR3 protein: CASNPARVNEQYF. In DNA, the CDR3 is TGTGCCAGCAATCCGGCCAGGGTGAACGAGCAGTACTTC. The rearrangement joins TRBV6-5 to TRBJ2-7, with D tentatively TRBD1 (5 bases). V was trimmed by 7 bases and J by 5 bases, leaving 15 bases between them. Germline CDR1 reads MNHEY; CDR2 reads SVGAGI. The CDR3 length is 13 residues.

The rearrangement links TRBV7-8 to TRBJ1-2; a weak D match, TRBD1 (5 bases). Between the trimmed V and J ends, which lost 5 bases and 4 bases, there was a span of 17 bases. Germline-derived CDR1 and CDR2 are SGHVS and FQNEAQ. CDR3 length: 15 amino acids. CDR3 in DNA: TGTGCCAGCAGCCCCAGCGGACTGGGGGGCTATGGCTACACCTTC. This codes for CASSPSGLGGYGYTF.

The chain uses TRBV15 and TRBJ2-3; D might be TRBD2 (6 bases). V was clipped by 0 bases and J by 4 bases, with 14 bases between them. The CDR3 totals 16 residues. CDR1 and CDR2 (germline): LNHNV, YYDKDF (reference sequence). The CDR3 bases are TGTGCCACCAGCAGAGATCGACCGGGAGCTTCAGATACGCAGTATTTT. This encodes CATSRDRPGASDTQYF. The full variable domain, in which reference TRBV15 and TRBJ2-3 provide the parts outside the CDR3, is DAMVIQNPRYQVTQFGKPVTLSCSQTLNHNVMYWYQQKSSQAPKLLFHYYDKDFNNEADTPDNFQSRRPNTSFCFLDIRSPGLGDTAMYLCATSRDRPGASDTQYFGPGTRLTVL.

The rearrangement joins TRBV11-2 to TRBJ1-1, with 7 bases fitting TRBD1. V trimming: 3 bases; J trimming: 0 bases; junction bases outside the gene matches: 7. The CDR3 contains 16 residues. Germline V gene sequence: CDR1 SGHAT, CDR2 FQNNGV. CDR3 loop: CASSLHRDSVNTEAFF. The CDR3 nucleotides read TGTGCCAGCAGCTTGCATAGGGACAGCGTGAACACTGAAGCTTTCTTT.

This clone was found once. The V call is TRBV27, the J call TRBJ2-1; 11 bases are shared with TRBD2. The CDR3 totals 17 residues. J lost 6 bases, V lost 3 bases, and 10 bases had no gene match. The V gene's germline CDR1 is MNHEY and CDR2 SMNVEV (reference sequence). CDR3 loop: CASSFLAGTSGSNEQFF. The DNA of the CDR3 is TGTGCCAGCAGTTTTCTAGCCGGGACTAGCGGTAGCAATGAGCAGTTCTTC.

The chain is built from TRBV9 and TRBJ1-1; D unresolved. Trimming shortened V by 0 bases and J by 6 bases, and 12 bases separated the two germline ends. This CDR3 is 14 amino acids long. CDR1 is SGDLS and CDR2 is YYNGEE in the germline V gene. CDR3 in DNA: TGTGCCAGCAGCGTAGGAGTGAGGGCGGCTGAAGCTTTCTTT. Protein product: CASSVGVRAAEAFF.

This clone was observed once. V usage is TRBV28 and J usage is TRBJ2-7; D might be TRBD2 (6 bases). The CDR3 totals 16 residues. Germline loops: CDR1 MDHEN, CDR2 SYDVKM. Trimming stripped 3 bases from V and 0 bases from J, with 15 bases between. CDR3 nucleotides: TGTGCCAGCAGTTTTCGGGTCGGGGGAGGCTCCTACGAGCAGTACTTC. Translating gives CASSFRVGGGSYEQYF.

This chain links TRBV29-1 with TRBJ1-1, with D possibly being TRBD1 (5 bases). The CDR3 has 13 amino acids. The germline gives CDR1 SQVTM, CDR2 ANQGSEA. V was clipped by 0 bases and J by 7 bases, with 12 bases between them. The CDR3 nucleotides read TGCAGCGTTGAAGAAGATTCGCAGGGTGAAGCTTTCTTT. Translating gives CSVEEDSQGEAFF.

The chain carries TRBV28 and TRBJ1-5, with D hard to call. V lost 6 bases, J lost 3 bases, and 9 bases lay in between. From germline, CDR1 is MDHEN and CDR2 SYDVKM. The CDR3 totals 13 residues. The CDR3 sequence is CASRLSNNQPQHF. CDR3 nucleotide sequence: TGTGCCAGCAGACTTAGTAACAATCAGCCCCAGCATTTT.